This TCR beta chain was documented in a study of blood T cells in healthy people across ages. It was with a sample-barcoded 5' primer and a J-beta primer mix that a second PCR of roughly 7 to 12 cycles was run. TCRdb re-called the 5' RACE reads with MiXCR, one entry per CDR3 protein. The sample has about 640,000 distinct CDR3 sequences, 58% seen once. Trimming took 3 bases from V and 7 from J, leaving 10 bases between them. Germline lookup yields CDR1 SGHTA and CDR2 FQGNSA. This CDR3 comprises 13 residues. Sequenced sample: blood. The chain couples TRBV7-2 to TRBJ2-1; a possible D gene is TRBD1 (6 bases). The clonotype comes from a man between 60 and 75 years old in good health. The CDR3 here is CASSFLDRNEQFF. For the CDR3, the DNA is TGTGCCAGCAGCTTCTTGGACAGAAATGAGCAGTTCTTC.